This T cell receptor (beta chain) was captured in a study of T-cell memory formation after mild COVID-19. Study-level results: The study found balanced CD4/CD8 in clones contracting day 15 to 85 and a CD4+ lean in later expanders. Among CD4+ contracting clones, most were CM and EM, and CD8+ ones EMRA.

Each CDR3 protein is one row after TCRdb ran MiXCR on the 5' RACE reads. The sample shows roughly 450,000 distinct CDR3 sequences, 18% of them seen only once. Notes on this clonotype: Its antigen is still unknown.

This CDR3 has 14 amino acids. Trimming took 9 bases from V and 6 from J; bases not matched to a gene: 6. Germline V gives CDR1 SEHNR, CDR2 FQNEAQ (reference sequence). Sequencing input: PBMCs or a T cell subset sorted from them (not recorded which). This clonotype was sampled from an adult woman who had mild COVID-19 (a few samples of this study predate the infection). Cell type and time point are not known. The rearrangement links TRBV7-9 to TRBJ2-1; 12 bases align to TRBD1. The CDR3 reads CASGGQGAPNEQFF. CDR3 nucleotides: TGTGCCAGTGGGGGACAGGGGGCTCCCAATGAGCAGTTCTTC.